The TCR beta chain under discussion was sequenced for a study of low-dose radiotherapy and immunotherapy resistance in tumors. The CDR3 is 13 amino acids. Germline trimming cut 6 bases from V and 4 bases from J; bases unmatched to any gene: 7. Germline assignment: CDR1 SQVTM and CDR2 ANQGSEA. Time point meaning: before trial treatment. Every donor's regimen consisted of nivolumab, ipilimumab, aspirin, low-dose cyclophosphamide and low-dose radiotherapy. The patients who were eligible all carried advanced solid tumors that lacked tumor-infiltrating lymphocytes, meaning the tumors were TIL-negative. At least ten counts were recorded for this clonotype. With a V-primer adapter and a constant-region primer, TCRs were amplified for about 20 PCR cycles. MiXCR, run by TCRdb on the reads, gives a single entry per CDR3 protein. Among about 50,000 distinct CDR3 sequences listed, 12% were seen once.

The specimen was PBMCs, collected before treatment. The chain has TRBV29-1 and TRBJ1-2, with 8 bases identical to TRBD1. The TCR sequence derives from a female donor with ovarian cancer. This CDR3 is CSVQDREGYGYTF. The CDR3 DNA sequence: TGCAGCGTCCAGGACAGGGAGGGCTATGGCTACACCTTC.